This T cell receptor beta chain was identified during a study of CD8 T cells in ankylosing spondylitis (dated by TCRdb to 2017 to 2019). With regard to the full study: T cell receptor beta repertoires were profiled in healthy donors and ankylosing spondylitis patients so that disease-linked TCR variants could be found. In total, the full study cohort was made up of 85 to 140 healthy donors and 25 or so ankylosing spondylitis patients. Peripheral blood was sampled, and synovial fluid was also collected from ankylosing spondylitis patients.

Overall study results and their limits: The disease-linked clones were reported to be significantly enriched in matched synovial fluid samples from ankylosing spondylitis patients. Some motif variants had previously been reported in the synovial fluid and blood of reactive arthritis patients, which suggests shared mechanisms of disease initiation. In peripheral blood, the disease-linked clones were found at relatively low frequencies and had a CD8+ phenotype. A TCR beta motif of 7 or 8 highly homologous amino acid variants appeared characteristic of blood from ankylosing spondylitis patients.

The CDR3 goes from the cysteine to the phenylalanine over 15 residues. Only the CDR3 DNA stays, 45 bases, in frame from base 1. CDR1 and CDR2 were assigned from the germline V gene as SGHRS and YFSETQ. V sheds 0 bases and J sheds 4 bases, leaving 13 bases between their ends. For sequencing, an Illumina HiSeq 2500 was employed. TCR beta libraries were prepared by quantitative 5'-RACE with molecular barcodes. In the source study's methods: Disease-linked TCR variants were identified with a new computational method built on a probabilistic model of VDJ rearrangement. TCRdb cleaned the public reads at Q25 with fastp, built clones with MiXCR and kept in-frame beta chains. Each entry is one CDR3 protein sequence, shown with its most common DNA and genes. The V and J calls, along with clone size, are taken from TCRdb and not from the paper's own processing. This sample holds about 230,000 distinct CDR3 sequences; approximately 7.6% were observed only once. 4.5% to 5% of the sample belongs to the ten largest clones.

This clonotype was seen ten or more times. Its recognized antigen is unknown. The input lacks base qualities; no much larger clone sits a single base away. The chain is encoded by TRBV5-1 joined to TRBJ1-2; the best D guess is TRBD1, with 5 bases matching. Source material: blood, either unsorted or a sorted T cell fraction (not recorded which). The clonotype originates from a female donor with ankylosing spondylitis or in good health (not recorded which). Read as DNA, the sequence is TGCGCCAGCAGCTTGGATTCCGGACACAGCTATGGCTACACCTTC. It encodes CASSLDSGHSYGYTF. Joined to the reference TRBV5-1 and TRBJ1-2 proteins, this CDR3 gives the full variable domain: KAGVTQTPRYLIKTRGQQVTLSCSPISGHRSVSWYQQTPGQGLQFLFEYFSETQRNKGNFPGRFSGRQFSNSRSEMNVSTLELGDSALYLCASSLDSGHSYGYTFGSGTRLTVV.